This TCR beta chain was sequenced for a study of cytomegalovirus exposure and HLA in healthy donors. Donors were ostensibly healthy at sampling, although undocumented immune exposures were probable. About this clone itself: Its antigen remains unidentified.

Study-wide findings and caveats: Reports indicate that TCR beta sequences accurately predicted the HLA-A and HLA-B alleles of most subjects.

CDR1 is MGHDK, CDR2 SYGVNS, per germline. The V end lost 4 bases, the J end lost 5 bases, and 8 bases lay between the germline ends. The length of the CDR3 is 12 residues. PCR involved 60 Vbeta and 13 Jbeta primers. Sequencing used immunoSEQ multiplex PCR; TCRdb keeps in-frame clones, though not all of them. The data show about 130,000 clones, less than 80% seen once. What was sequenced was PBMCs. The chain employs TRBV25-1 and TRBJ1-1, with D perhaps TRBD1 (5 bases). This clonotype originated in a young man in good health and CMV-seronegative. The CDR3 protein is CASSGGGTEAFF. CDR3 bases: TGTGCCAGCAGTGGGGGGGGAACTGAAGCTTTCTTT.